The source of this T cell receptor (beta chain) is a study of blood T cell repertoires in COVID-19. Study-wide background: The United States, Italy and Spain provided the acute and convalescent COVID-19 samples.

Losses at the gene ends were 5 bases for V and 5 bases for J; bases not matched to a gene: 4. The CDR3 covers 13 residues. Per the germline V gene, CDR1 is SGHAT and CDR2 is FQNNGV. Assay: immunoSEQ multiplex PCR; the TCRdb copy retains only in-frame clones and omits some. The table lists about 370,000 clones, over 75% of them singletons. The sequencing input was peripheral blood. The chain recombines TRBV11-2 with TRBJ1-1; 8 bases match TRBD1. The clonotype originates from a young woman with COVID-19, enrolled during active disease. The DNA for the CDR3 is TGTGCCAGCAGCCTCAGGGGGCGGACTGAAGCTTTCTTT. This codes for CASSLRGRTEAFF.